The next 8 T cell receptor beta chains were all read from a single sample in a study of blood T cell repertoires in COVID-19. The repertoire was sequenced with immunoSEQ multiplex PCR; TCRdb's copy has only in-frame clones and lacks some. The sample has about 250,000 clones, around four fifths seen once. Sequencing was carried out using peripheral blood. These receptor sequences come from a man older than 75 with acute or convalescent COVID-19.

The V gene is TRBV30, the J gene TRBJ1-1; TRBD1 is a possible D gene (5 bases). CDR3 length equals 15 residues. Trimming stripped 3 bases from V and 0 bases from J, with 14 bases between. Germline CDR1 and CDR2: GTSNPN and SVGIG (reference sequence). The CDR3 DNA is TGTGCCTGGAGCCCCGGGACTCTAATGAACACTGAAGCTTTCTTT. This translates into CAWSPGTLMNTEAFF.

The chain recombines TRBV5-4 with TRBJ2-5; 10 nucleotides match TRBD1. The trim removed 4 bases at V and 7 bases at J, leaving 13 bases unmatched. The CDR3 runs to 16 residues. CDR1 and CDR2 (germline): SGHNT, YYREEE (reference sequence). The CDR3 here is CASSPFRDRGMVTQYF. The CDR3 DNA reads as TGTGCCAGCAGCCCGTTCAGGGACAGGGGTATGGTGACCCAGTACTTC. Using reference TRBV5-4 and TRBJ2-5 for the parts outside the CDR3, the full variable domain is ETGVTQSPTHLIKTRGQQVTLRCSSQSGHNTVSWYQQALGQGPQFIFQYYREEENGRGNFPPRFSGLQFPNYSSELNVNALELDDSALYLCASSPFRDRGMVTQYFGPGTRLLVL.

V gene TRBV20-1 combines with J gene TRBJ2-1; TRBD2 matches 12 bases. V was clipped by 3 bases and J by 2 bases; unmatched bases: 14. Germline V gene sequence: CDR1 DFQATT, CDR2 SNEGSKA (reference sequence). The CDR3 has 19 residues. The CDR3 bases are TGCAGTGCTAGTTCCACACTAGCGGGGGGCCTTTTCCCCTACAATGAGCAGTTCTTC. Its protein is CSASSTLAGGLFPYNEQFF.

The chain is built from TRBV5-8 and TRBJ1-2; maybe TRBD1 (5 bases). V lost 4 bases and J lost 4, with 14 bases in between. From germline, CDR1 is SGHTS and CDR2 YDEGEE. The CDR3 covers 14 residues. The CDR3 DNA reads TGTGCCAGCAGCATGGACACAAGATTCTATGGCTACACCTTC. This codes for CASSMDTRFYGYTF.

The rearrangement joins TRBV5-4 to TRBJ1-6; D is perhaps TRBD1 (5 bases). The CDR3 loop spans 15 amino acids. The V and J ends lost 5 bases and 5 bases respectively, with 14 bases between them. CDR1 SGHNT and CDR2 YYREEE come from the germline V gene (reference sequence). The CDR3 loop is CASRPSRADNSPLHF. CDR3 DNA: TGTGCCAGCAGACCCTCCAGGGCCGATAATTCACCCCTCCACTTT.

This clone was picked up a small number of times. The rearrangement uses TRBV7-9 and TRBJ1-1; D possibly corresponds to TRBD1 (5 bases). The V end was cut by 5 bases, the J end by 0 bases, with 13 bases between. Germline V gives CDR1 SEHNR, CDR2 FQNEAQ (reference sequence). This CDR3 region has 15 residues. CDR3 residues: CASSRGDHMNTEAFF. The CDR3 bases are TGTGCCAGCAGCAGGGGCGATCATATGAACACTGAAGCTTTCTTT.

By sample share, this clone is large. The gene calls are TRBV2 and TRBJ2-7; 9 positions match TRBD1. The germline gives CDR1 SNHLY, CDR2 FYNNEI. V lost 7 bases to trimming and J lost 0 bases; unmatched junction nucleotides: 7. The CDR3 loop spans 15 amino acids. CDR3 sequence (DNA): TGTGCCAGCAACCCTTGGGGACAGGGCTCCTACGAGCAGTACTTC. Residues: CASNPWGQGSYEQYF.

The chain is built from TRBV6-2 or TRBV6-3 and TRBJ1-2; TRBD1 matches at 7 bases. Germline V gives CDR1 MNHEY, CDR2 SVGEGT. V trimming: 4 bases; J trimming: 2 bases; junction bases outside the gene matches: 4. CDR3 size: 14 residues. CDR3 coding DNA: TGTGCCAGCAGTTGGGGACAGATCAACTATGGCTACACCTTC. Its translation is CASSWGQINYGYTF.